This T cell receptor beta chain was sequenced in a study of blood T cell repertoires in COVID-19. Study background: Nucleic acid was either cDNA or gDNA, and it came from T cells, B-cell-depleted T cells, or PBMCs.

Per the germline V gene, CDR1 is LNHDA and CDR2 is SQIVND (reference sequence). There are 16 residues in the CDR3. The V and J ends lost 5 bases and 2 bases, in that order; junction bases with no gene match: 8. Clones were sequenced by immunoSEQ multiplex PCR, and TCRdb holds only the in-frame ones, with some missing. The table lists fewer than 600,000 clones, around nine tenths of them singletons. The study recruited people aged 18 to 89 years across more than 20 US areas. The V and J genes are TRBV19 and TRBJ1-2; 10 bases fit TRBD1. The sample taken for sequencing was PBMCs or T cells enriched from blood (not recorded which). The receptor comes from a woman in her thirties or forties who had recovered from COVID-19. CDR3 coding DNA: TGTGCCAGTAGTTCCCTCCCGGGACAGGGGAACTATGGCTACACCTTC. This sequence encodes CASSSLPGQGNYGYTF.